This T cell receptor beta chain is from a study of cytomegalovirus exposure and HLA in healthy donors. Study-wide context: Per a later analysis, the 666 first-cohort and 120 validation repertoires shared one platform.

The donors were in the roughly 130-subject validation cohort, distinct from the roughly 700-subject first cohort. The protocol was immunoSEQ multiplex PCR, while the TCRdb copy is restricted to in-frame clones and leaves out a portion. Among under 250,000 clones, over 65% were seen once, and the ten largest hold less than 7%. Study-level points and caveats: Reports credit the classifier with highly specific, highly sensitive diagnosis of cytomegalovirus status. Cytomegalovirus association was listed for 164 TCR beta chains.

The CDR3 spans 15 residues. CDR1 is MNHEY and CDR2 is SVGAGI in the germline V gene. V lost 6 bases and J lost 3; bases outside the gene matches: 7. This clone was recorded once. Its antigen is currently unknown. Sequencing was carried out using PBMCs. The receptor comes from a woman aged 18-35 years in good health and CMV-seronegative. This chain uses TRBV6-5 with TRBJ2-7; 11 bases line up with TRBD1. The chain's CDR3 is CASSRPGQGVYEQYF. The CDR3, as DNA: TGTGCCAGCAGCCGCCCGGGACAGGGGGTCTACGAGCAGTACTTC.